The clone carrying this TCR beta chain was seen only a few times. Its antigen remains unknown. Every isolated RNA sample was fully reverse transcribed, so sequencing captured expressed TCRB transcripts. Clones were read by immunoSEQ multiplex PCR, and TCRdb kept only the in-frame ones, dropping some. Of 430,000 or so clones in the sample, roughly 10% were seen once. CD45RO/CCR7/CD25/CD127/CD95/CD27 staining was used to isolate CD4+ naive, central memory, regulatory and stem cell-like memory cells by sorting. The data belong to a study of beta chain features in type 1 diabetes. Whole-study context: Patients and healthy donors were similar in age, gender and cell yields. There were 107,917,701 sorted cells examined across all samples.

General observations from the study: Whether HLA type influences TCRB rearrangement remained unresolved here.

Germline CDR1 reads KGHSH; CDR2 reads LQKENI. Trimming took 3 bases from V and 8 from J, leaving 5 bases between them. This CDR3 is 11 amino acids long. Input material: naive CD4+ T cells from blood. This clonotype was obtained from a woman under 30 in good health. This rearrangement joins TRBV18 to TRBJ2-1; no clear D. The CDR3 loop is CASSPDYEQFF. In DNA form, the CDR3 reads TGTGCCAGCTCACCTGACTATGAGCAGTTCTTC.